The clone carrying this T cell receptor beta chain was found many times. Its antigen is currently unknown. This sample stems from a study of early T cells in non-severe SARS-CoV-2 infection. Researchers tagged individual cDNA molecules with unique molecular identifiers. TCRdb reprocessed the 5' RACE reads via MiXCR and lists one record per CDR3 protein. The profile shows 90,000 to 100,000 distinct CDR3 sequences, about 13% of them singletons. General study results and limits: VDJdb matching, biased toward anti-spike CD8 responses, missed private and CD4 specificities.

The germline V gene has CDR1 SGHKS and CDR2 YYEKEE (reference sequence). The V gene lost 1 base and the J gene lost 0 bases, with 10 bases spanning the gap. The CDR3 has 15 amino acids. The clonotype comes from an adult who was a healthcare worker with PCR-confirmed SARS-CoV-2 infection or an uninfected control (not recorded which). V usage is TRBV5-5 and J usage is TRBJ1-1, with D tentatively TRBD1 (5 bases). Sequences were obtained from whole blood. The CDR3 loop reads CASSLSGHLNTEAFF. DNA for the CDR3: TGTGCCAGCAGCTTGTCAGGACACCTGAACACTGAAGCTTTCTTT.